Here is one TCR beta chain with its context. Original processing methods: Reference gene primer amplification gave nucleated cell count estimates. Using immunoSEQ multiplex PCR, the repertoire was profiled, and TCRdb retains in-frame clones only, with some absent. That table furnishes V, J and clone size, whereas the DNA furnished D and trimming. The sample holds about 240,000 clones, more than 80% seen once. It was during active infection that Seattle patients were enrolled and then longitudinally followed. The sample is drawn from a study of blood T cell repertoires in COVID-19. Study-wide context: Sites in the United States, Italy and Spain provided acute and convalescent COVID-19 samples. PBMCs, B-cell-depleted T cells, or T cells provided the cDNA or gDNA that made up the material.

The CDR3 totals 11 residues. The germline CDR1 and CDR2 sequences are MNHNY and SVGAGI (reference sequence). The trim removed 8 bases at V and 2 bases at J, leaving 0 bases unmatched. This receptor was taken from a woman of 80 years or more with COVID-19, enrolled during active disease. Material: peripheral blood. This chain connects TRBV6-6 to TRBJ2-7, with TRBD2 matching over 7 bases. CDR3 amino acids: CASGLAYEQYF. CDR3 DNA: TGTGCCAGCGGACTAGCCTACGAGCAGTACTTC.